The sequence of this T cell receptor beta chain was determined in a study of T cells generated in artificial thymic organoids. V was trimmed by 0 bases and J by 1 base, leaving 6 bases between them. The CDR3 spans 15 residues. This clonotype has a handful of counts. Separate semi-nested PCRs amplified TCRalpha and TCRbeta libraries using constant-region reverse primers in TRAC or TRBC. Between 3.5 and 500 ng total RNA went into cDNA synthesis. One entry per CDR3 protein results from TCRdb running MiXCR on the 5' RACE reads. The sample carries about 8,500 distinct CDR3 sequences, approximately 16% recorded once.

The clonotype comes from a human donor who gave cord blood stem cells for thymic organoid culture, a cardiac surgery patient who gave postnatal thymus, or a blood donor (not recorded which). The sequencing sample was made of naive CD8+ T cells from the thymus. The sample's subset: CD3+TCRalphabeta+CD8SP T cells; for blood, CD45RO-CCR7+ naive CD8+ T cells. This chain links TRBV12-3 or TRBV12-4 with TRBJ2-2; no definite D call. For the CDR3, the DNA is TGTGCCAGCAGTTTAGCGGCACTGAACACCGGGGAGCTGTTTTTT. Translating it yields CASSLAALNTGELFF.